This T cell receptor (beta chain) was observed in a study of identical twins (dated by TCRdb to the mid-2010s). For context, the study as a whole: The study deep-sequenced TCR alpha and beta repertoires from monozygotic twins, unrelated adults of various ages and cord blood to test whether fetal clonotypes persist. To rule out contamination, the twin experiments were replicated at different times with different library preparation protocols.

The library was generated by 5' RACE. The sequencing machine was an Illumina HiSeq 2000. A universal primer binding site was introduced by template switching, and a unique molecular identifier was present in the final cDNA, enabling accurate counting of TCR cDNA molecules. Specific primers in the conserved constant-segment region were used to synthesize first-strand cDNA for the TCR alpha and beta chains. To control for contamination, every cDNA library carried two barcodes: a SMART-Mk sample barcode plus Illumina barcodes. TruSeq adapter sequences, together with Illumina sample barcodes, were added in two successive PCR steps. TCR alpha and beta cDNA libraries were sequenced on the Illumina HiSeq platform with custom primers. The authors' pipeline ran thus. MiGEC processed the raw reads to extract unique molecular identifiers, while MiXCR was used to determine the CDR3 positions. For each individual, recombination models were inferred using an EM algorithm with the repgenHMM and IGoR tools. The tcR package in R was used for shared clonotype analysis, with sharing normalized by the product of cloneset sizes. To study raw recombination free of thymic and clonal selection effects, out-of-frame nonproductive sequences were analyzed. In-frame beta chains were kept once TCRdb had trimmed the public reads at Q25 with fastp and called clones with MiXCR. Rows are combined by CDR3 protein, so each entry shows the most common genes and DNA. V and J calls and clone size were set by TCRdb, not the authors. The sample has more than 1.5 million distinct CDR3 sequences on record, around a third of them singletons. Clones ranked in the top ten supply about 0.27% of the sample.

The full study reports these points: Abundant cord blood beta clonotypes carried fewer insertions; young adult naive repertoires showed a weaker similar trend, while memory repertoires showed none. Compared with coincidental sharing between unrelated individuals, out-of-frame TCR alpha sequences shared between twins had an excess of sequences with low generation probability. Zero-insertion analyses could be partly confounded by invariant T cells such as MAIT and iNKT, although diverse VJ usage argued against such confounding for most clonotypes. Because the same donors could not be followed over many years, the conclusions relied on cross-sectional statistical analysis. The excess sharing between twins in beta out-of-frame sequences was weaker because fewer shared sequences reduced the signal-to-noise ratio. Recombination models systematically underestimated out-of-frame TCR alpha sharing in monozygotic twins but agreed with sharing between unrelated individuals.

Only healthy Caucasian donors were included. The CDR3 spans 15 residues, from the cysteine through the phenylalanine. Only the CDR3 DNA stays, 45 bases, in frame from base 1. Trimmed from V: 0 bases; trimmed from J: 8 bases; junction bases lacking a gene match: 9. According to the germline V gene, CDR1 reads MGHRA and CDR2 reads YSYEKL. As to this clonotype: Its antigen is not yet known. Base qualities are not recorded, but no much larger clone differs from it by a single base.

The chain is made from TRBV4-1 and TRBJ1-1; 7 central nucleotides agree with TRBD1. The sequence derives from a newborn girl in good health. Sequences were obtained from cord blood. This receptor has the CDR3 CASSQDPPTGREAFF. The nucleotides are TGCGCCAGCAGCCAAGACCCACCGACAGGGCGCGAAGCTTTCTTT.